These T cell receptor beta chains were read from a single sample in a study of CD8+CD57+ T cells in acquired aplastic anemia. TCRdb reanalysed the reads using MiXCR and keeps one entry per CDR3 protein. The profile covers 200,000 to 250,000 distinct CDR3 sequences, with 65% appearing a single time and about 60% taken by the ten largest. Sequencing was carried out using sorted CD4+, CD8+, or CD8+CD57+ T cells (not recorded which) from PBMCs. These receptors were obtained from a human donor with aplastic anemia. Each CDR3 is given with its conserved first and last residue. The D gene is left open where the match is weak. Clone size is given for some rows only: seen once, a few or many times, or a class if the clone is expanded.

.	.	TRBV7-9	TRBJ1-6	CASSFNDSPLHF	TGTGCCAGCAGCTTTAACGATTCACCCCTCCACTTT
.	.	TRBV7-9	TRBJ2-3	CASSPEWGSDTQYF	TGTGCCAGCAGCCCAGAGTGGGGCAGTGATACGCAGTATTTT
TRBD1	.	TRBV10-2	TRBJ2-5	CASNRGSGKWETQYF	TGCGCCAGCAACAGGGGGTCCGGCAAGTGGGAGACCCAGTACTTC
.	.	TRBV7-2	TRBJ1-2	CASSLSVGYGYTF	TGTGCCAGCAGCCTGTCCGTGGGCTATGGCTACACCTTC
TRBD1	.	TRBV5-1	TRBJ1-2	CASSGDRVRYTF	TGCGCCAGCAGCGGGGACAGGGTGCGCTACACCTTC
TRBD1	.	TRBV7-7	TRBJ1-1	CASKVQGASTEAFF	TGTGCCAGCAAGGTGCAGGGGGCGTCTACTGAAGCTTTCTTT
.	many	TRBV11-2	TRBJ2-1	CASSLGTGTNEQFF	TGTGCCAGCAGCTTAGGTACGGGAACCAATGAGCAGTTCTTC
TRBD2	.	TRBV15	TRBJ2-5	CATSTARRGTSVQETQYF	TGTGCCACCAGCACCGCCCGCCGGGGGACTAGCGTTCAAGAGACCCAGTACTTC
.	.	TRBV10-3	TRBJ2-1	CAISADRSLGNEQFF	TGTGCCATCAGTGCCGACAGGTCTCTGGGAAATGAGCAGTTCTTC
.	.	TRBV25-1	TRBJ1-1	CASSLGGLGAEAFF	TGTGCCAGCAGCTTGGGAGGGCTCGGGGCTGAAGCTTTCTTT
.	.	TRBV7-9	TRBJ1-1	CASSLAGADTEAFF	TGTGCCAGCAGCTTAGCGGGGGCGGACACTGAAGCTTTCTTT
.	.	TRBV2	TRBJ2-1	CASTQGNEQFF	TGTGCCAGCACGCAGGGCAATGAGCAGTTCTTC
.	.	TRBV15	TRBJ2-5	CATSTSSRVQETQYF	TGTGCCACCAGCACCTCATCCCGGGTTCAAGAGACCCAGTACTTC
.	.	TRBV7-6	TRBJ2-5	CASSLTGRGETQYF	TGTGCCAGCAGCTTAACAGGCCGAGGAGAGACCCAGTACTTC
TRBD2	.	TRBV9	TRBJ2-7	CASSTSGSSYEQYF	TGTGCCAGCTCAACTAGCGGGAGCTCCTACGAGCAGTACTTC
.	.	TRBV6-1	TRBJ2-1	CASSLIMGPYNEQFF	TGTGCCAGCAGTCTAATAATGGGGCCCTACAATGAGCAGTTCTTC
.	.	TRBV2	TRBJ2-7	CATRRGTHAYEQYF	TGTGCCACCCGAAGAGGGACTCACGCCTACGAGCAGTACTTC
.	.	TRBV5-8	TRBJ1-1	CASSLMSVGTEAFF	TGTGCCAGCAGCTTGATGTCGGTGGGCACTGAAGCTTTCTTT
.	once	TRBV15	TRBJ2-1	CATSSVGMGGLYNEQFF	TGTGCCACCAGCAGCGTAGGAATGGGGGGTCTCTACAATGAGCAGTTCTTC
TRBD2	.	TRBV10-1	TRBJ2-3	CASSESRGLAGGTVEDTQYF	TGCGCCAGCAGTGAGTCGAGGGGACTAGCGGGGGGAACCGTGGAAGATACGCAGTATTTT
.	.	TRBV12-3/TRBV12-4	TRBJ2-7	CASSVDNPYEQYF	TGTGCCAGCAGTGTAGACAACCCCTACGAGCAGTACTTC
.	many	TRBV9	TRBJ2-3	CASSVALGASSTDTQYF	TGTGCCAGCAGCGTAGCTCTGGGCGCCTCTAGCACAGATACGCAGTATTTT
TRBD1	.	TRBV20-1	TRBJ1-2	CSAPQGAFHGYTF	TGCAGTGCTCCTCAGGGGGCGTTCCATGGCTACACCTTC
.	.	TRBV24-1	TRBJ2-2	CATSGRRSGELFF	TGTGCCACCAGTGGCAGGAGGAGCGGGGAGCTGTTTTTT
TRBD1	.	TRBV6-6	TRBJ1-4	CASRSTGTGSLTNEKLFF	TGTGCCAGCAGATCCACCGGGACAGGGTCATTAACTAATGAAAAACTGTTTTTT
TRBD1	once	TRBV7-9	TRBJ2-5	CASSFLRGQRETQYF	TGTGCCAGCAGCTTTCTCAGGGGGCAGCGAGAGACCCAGTACTTC
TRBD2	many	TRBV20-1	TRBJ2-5	CSAEMGGWETQYF	TGCAGTGCTGAGATGGGGGGGTGGGAGACCCAGTACTTC
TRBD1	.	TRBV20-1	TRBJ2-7	CSARDGTGYLHEQYF	TGCAGTGCTAGAGATGGGACAGGGTATCTTCACGAGCAGTACTTC
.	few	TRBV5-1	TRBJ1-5	CASSLEGNSNQPQHF	TGCGCCAGCAGCTTGGAAGGGAACAGCAATCAGCCCCAGCATTTT
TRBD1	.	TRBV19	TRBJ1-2	CASSIGGRGRSGYTF	TGTGCCAGTAGTATTGGTGGCAGGGGGCGGAGTGGCTACACCTTC
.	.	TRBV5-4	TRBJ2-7	CASSAGLSYEQYF	TGTGCCAGCAGCGCTGGTTTGTCCTACGAGCAGTACTTC
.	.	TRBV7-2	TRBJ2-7	CASSQDQGPALGHEQYF	TGCGCCAGCAGCCAAGATCAGGGACCGGCCCTAGGACACGAGCAGTACTTC
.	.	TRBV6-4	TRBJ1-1	CASRTGFYFGFGGKNTEAFF	TGTGCCAGCAGGACTGGGTTCTATTTCGGGTTTGGGGGAAAGAACACTGAAGCTTTCTTT
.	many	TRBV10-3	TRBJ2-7	CAIRNRAGEQYF	TGTGCCATCAGGAACAGGGCGGGCGAGCAGTACTTC
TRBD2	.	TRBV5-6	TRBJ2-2	CASGLNTGELFF	TGTGCTAGCGGGCTGAACACCGGGGAGCTGTTTTTT
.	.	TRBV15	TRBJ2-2	CATSFYTGELFF	TGTGCCACCAGCTTCTACACCGGGGAGCTGTTTTTT
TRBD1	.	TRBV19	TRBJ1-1	CASRGTGVTEAFF	TGTGCCAGTAGGGGAACAGGGGTGACTGAAGCTTTCTTT
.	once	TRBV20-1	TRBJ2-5	CSARVMAGQETQYF	TGCAGTGCTAGAGTGATGGCAGGGCAAGAGACCCAGTACTTC
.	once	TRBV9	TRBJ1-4	CASNVQGGIDEKLFF	TGTGCCAGCAACGTCCAGGGAGGGATCGATGAAAAACTGTTTTTT
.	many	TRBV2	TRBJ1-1	CASSVQGTPNTEAFF	TGTGCCAGCAGTGTACAGGGAACCCCGAACACTGAAGCTTTCTTT
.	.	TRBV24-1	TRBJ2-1	CATSRGQSSYNEQFF	TGTGCCACCTCCAGGGGCCAGAGCTCCTACAATGAGCAGTTCTTC
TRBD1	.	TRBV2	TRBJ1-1	CASRPGTGESTEAFF	TGTGCCAGCAGACCCGGGACAGGGGAGTCCACTGAAGCTTTCTTT
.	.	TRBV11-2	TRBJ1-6	CASSLEAEGSPLHF	TGTGCCAGCAGCTTAGAGGCGGAAGGCTCACCCCTCCACTTT
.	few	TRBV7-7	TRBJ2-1	CASSSSGSPYNEQFF	TGTGCTAGCAGCTCTTCGGGAAGCCCCTACAATGAGCAGTTCTTC
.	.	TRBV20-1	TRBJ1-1	CSAPVENTEAFF	TGCAGTGCCCCCGTTGAGAACACTGAAGCTTTCTTT
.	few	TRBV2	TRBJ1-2	CASSAAGRDYGYTF	TGTGCCAGCAGTGCTGCGGGGAGGGACTATGGCTACACCTTC
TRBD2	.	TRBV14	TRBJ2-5	CASSQDGLAGETQYF	TGTGCCAGCAGCCAAGACGGGCTAGCGGGGGAGACCCAGTACTTC
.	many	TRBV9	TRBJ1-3	CASSEGGTGGNTIYF	TGTGCCAGCAGCGAGGGGGGGACGGGCGGAAACACCATATATTTT
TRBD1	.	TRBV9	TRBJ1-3	CASSDGTASGNTIYF	TGTGCCAGCAGCGACGGGACAGCGTCTGGAAACACCATATATTTT
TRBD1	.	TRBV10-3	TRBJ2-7	CAISWDRVNYEQYF	TGTGCCATCAGTTGGGACAGGGTGAATTACGAGCAGTACTTC
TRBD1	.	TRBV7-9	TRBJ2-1	CASSLGAPGQGLNEQFF	TGTGCCAGCAGCTTAGGGGCCCCGGGACAGGGGTTGAATGAGCAGTTCTTC
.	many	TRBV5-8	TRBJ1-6	CASSLEDSSYNSPLHF	TGTGCCAGCAGCTTGGAGGACAGCTCCTATAATTCACCCCTCCACTTT
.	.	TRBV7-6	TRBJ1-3	CASQVSRNPGNTIYF	TGTGCCAGCCAAGTCAGTCGGAATCCTGGAAACACCATATATTTT
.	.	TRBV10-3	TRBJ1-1	CAIGEYGNRTEAFF	TGTGCCATCGGTGAGTATGGGAACCGAACTGAAGCTTTCTTT
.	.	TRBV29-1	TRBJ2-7	CSVEGMGVGEQYF	TGCAGCGTTGAAGGGATGGGGGTGGGTGAGCAGTACTTC
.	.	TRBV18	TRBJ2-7	CASSPIADHEQYF	TGTGCCAGCTCACCAATAGCGGACCACGAGCAGTACTTC
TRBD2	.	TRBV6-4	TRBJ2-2	CASSLQTSGTGELFF	TGTGCCAGCAGTCTACAGACTAGCGGCACCGGGGAGCTGTTTTTT
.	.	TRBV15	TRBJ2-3	CATSRTIHKGGGTDTQYF	TGTGCCACCAGCAGGACTATCCACAAAGGGGGGGGAACAGATACGCAGTATTTT